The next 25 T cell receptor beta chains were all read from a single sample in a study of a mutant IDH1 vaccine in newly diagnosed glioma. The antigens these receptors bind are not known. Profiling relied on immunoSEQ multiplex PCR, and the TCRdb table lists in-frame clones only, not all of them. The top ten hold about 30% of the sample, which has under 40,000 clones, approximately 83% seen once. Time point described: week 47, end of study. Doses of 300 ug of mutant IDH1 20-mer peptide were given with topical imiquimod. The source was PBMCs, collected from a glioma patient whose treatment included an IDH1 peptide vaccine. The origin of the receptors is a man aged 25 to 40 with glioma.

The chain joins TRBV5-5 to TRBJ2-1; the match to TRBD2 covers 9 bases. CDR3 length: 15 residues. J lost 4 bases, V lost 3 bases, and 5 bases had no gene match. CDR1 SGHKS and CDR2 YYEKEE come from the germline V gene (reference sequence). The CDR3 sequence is CASSSTSGGYNEQFF. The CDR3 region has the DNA TGTGCCAGCAGCTCGACTAGCGGAGGATACAATGAGCAGTTCTTC. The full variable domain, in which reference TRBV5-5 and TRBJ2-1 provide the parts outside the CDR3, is DAGVTQSPTHLIKTRGQQVTLRCSPISGHKSVSWYQQVLGQGPQFIFQYYEKEERGRGNFPDRFSARQFPNYSSELNVNALLLGDSALYLCASSSTSGGYNEQFFGPGTRLTVL.

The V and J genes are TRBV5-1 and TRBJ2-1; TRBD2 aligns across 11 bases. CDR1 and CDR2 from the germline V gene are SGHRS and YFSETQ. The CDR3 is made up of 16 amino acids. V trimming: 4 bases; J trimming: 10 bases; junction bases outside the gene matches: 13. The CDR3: CASSPHFSGGAGEQFF. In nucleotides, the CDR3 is TGCGCCAGCAGCCCCCATTTTAGCGGGGGGGCCGGCGAGCAGTTCTTC.

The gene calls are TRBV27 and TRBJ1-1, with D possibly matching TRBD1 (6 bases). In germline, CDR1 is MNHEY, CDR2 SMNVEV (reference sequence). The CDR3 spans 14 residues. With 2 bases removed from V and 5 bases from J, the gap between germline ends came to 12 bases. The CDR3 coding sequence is TGTGCCAGCAGTTTAAGGTATAGGGGGACTGAAGCTTTCTTT. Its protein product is CASSLRYRGTEAFF.

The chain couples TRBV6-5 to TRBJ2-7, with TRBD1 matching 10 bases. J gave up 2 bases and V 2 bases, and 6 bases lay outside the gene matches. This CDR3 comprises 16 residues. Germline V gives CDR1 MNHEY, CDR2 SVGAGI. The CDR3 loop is CASSYLGTGDPYEQYF. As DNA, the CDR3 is TGTGCCAGCAGTTACCTAGGGACAGGGGATCCCTACGAGCAGTACTTC.

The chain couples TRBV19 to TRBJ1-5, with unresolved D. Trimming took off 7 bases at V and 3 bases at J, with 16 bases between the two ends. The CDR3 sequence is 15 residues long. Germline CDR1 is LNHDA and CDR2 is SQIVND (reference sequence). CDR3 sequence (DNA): TGTGCCAGTAAACCCCGCGGCGAGAACAATCAGCCCCAGCATTTT. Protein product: CASKPRGENNQPQHF.

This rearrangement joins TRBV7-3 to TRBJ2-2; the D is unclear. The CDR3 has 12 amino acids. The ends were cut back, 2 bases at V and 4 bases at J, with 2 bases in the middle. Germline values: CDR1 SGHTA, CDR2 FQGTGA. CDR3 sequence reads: CASSLATGELFF. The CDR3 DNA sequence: TGTGCCAGCAGCTTAGCCACCGGGGAGCTGTTTTTT.

CDR3 loop: CASRTGTVYSNQPQHF. The CDR3, as DNA: TGCGCCAGCAGGACCGGGACAGTCTATAGCAATCAGCCCCAGCATTTT. This sequence joins TRBV10-1 and TRBJ1-5; 7 bases agree with TRBD1. The length of the CDR3 is 16 residues. V lost 6 bases and J lost 0; bases outside the gene matches: 8. The germline V gene encodes CDR1 WNHNN and CDR2 SYGVQD (reference sequence).

The chain's CDR3 is CSVASDGYTF. CDR3 sequence (DNA): TGCAGCGTTGCATCAGATGGCTACACCTTC. The chain recombines TRBV29-1 with TRBJ1-2; D not certain. Trimming cost V 4 bases and J 6 bases, with 6 bases left between them. In germline, CDR1 is SQVTM, CDR2 ANQGSEA. The CDR3 consists of 10 residues.

Here the CDR3 reads CAWRRSGNTIYF. The CDR3 coding sequence is TGTGCCTGGAGGAGGTCTGGAAACACCATATATTTT. V gene TRBV30 combines with J gene TRBJ1-3; the D is unclear. Germline assignment: CDR1 GTSNPN and CDR2 SVGIG (reference sequence). V was cut by 3 bases and J by 1 base, with 4 bases left in between. The CDR3 extends over 12 amino acids.

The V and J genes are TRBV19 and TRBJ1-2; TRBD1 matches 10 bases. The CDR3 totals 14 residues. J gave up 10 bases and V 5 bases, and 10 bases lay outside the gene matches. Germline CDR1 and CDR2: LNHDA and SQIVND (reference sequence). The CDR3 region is CASSLQKDRGSYTF. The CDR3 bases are TGTGCCAGTAGTCTCCAGAAGGACAGGGGGTCCTACACCTTC.

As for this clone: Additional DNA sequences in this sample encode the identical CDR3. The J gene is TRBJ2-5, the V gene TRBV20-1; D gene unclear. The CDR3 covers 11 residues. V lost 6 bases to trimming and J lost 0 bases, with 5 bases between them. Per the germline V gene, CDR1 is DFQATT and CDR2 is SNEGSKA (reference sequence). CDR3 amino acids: CSAQNQETQYF. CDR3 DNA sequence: TGCAGTGCACAAAACCAAGAGACCCAGTACTTC.

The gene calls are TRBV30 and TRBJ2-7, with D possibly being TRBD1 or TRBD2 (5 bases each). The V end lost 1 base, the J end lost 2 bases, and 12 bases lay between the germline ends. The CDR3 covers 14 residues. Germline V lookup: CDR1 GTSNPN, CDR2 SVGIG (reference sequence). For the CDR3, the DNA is TGTGCCTGGAGTGCAGGGACGGAGACCTACGAGCAGTACTTC. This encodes CAWSAGTETYEQYF.

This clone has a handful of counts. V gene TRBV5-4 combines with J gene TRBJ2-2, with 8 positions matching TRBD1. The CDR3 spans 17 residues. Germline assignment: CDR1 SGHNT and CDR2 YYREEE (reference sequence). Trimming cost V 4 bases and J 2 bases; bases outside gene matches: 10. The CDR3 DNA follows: TGTGCCAGCAGCCACCATCCGGGACAGGCAAACACCGGGGAGCTGTTTTTT. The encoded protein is CASSHHPGQANTGELFF.

The CDR3 DNA reads TGTGCCAGCAGTCCCACCGGGACAGGGCGCTATGGCTACACCTTC. Residues: CASSPTGTGRYGYTF. The chain links TRBV27 to TRBJ1-2; TRBD1 matches 9 bases. CDR1 is MNHEY and CDR2 is SMNVEV in the germline V gene (reference sequence). The CDR3 is made up of 15 amino acids. The V segment lost 5 bases and the J segment 4 bases; nucleotides outside the gene matches: 8.

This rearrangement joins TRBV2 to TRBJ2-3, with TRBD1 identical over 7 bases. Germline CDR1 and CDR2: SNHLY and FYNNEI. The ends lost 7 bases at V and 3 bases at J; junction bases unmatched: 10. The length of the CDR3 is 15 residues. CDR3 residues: CASNQGGMVTDTQYF. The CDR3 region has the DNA TGTGCCAGCAATCAAGGGGGCATGGTGACAGATACGCAGTATTTT.

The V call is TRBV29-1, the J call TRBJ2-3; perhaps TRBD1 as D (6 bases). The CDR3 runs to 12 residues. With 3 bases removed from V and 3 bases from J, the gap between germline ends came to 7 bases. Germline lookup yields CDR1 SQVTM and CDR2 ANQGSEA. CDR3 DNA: TGCAGCGTTGACGGACAGACAGATACGCAGTATTTT. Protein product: CSVDGQTDTQYF.

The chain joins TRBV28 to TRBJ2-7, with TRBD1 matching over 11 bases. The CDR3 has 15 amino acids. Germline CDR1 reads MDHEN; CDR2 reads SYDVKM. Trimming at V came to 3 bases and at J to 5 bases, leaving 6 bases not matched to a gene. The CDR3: CASSFGTGGSHEQYF. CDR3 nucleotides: TGTGCCAGCAGTTTCGGGACAGGGGGTAGTCACGAGCAGTACTTC.

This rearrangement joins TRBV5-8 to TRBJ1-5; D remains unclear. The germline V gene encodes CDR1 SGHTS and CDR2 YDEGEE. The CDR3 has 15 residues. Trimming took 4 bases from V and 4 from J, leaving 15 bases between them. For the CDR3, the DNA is TGTGCCAGCAGCCTGGGAACCTGGGTTAATCAGCCCCAGCATTTT. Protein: CASSLGTWVNQPQHF.

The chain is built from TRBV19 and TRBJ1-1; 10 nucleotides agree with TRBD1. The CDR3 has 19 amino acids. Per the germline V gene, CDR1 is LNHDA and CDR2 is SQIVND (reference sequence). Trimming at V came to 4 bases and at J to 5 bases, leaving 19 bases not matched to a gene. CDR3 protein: CASSKASGTGVRGRTEAFF. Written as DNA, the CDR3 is TGTGCCAGTAGTAAAGCTTCCGGGACAGGGGTTCGGGGGAGAACTGAAGCTTTCTTT.

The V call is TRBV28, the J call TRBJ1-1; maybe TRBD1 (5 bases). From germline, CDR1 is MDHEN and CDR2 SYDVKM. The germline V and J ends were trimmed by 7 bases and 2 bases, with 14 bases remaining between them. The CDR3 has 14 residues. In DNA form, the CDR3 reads TGTGCCAGCAAGAGGGGTCAGGGCAACACTGAAGCTTTCTTT. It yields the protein CASKRGQGNTEAFF.

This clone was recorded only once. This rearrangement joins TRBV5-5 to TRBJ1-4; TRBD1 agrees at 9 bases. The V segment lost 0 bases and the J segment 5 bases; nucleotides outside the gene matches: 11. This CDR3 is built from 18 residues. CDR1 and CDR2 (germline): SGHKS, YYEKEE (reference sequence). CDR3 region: CASSLVAGNRGRNEKLFF. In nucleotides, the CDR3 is TGTGCCAGCAGCTTGGTTGCCGGGAACAGGGGGCGGAATGAAAAACTGTTTTTT.

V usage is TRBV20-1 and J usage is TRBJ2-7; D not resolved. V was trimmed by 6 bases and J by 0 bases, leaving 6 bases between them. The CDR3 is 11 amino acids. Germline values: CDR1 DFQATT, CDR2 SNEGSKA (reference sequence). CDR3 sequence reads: CSALNSYEQYF. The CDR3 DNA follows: TGCAGTGCCCTGAACTCCTACGAGCAGTACTTC.

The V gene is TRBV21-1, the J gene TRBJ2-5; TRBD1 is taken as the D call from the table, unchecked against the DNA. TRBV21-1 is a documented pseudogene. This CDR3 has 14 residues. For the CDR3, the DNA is TGTGCCAGCAGCAAAGGGACAGGGCAAGAGACCCAGTACTTC. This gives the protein CASSKGTGQETQYF.

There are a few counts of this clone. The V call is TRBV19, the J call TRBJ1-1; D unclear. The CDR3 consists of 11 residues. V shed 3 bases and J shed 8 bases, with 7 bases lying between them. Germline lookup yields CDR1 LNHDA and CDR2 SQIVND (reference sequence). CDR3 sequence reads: CASSMETEAFF. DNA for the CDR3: TGTGCCAGTAGTATGGAGACAGAAGCTTTCTTT.

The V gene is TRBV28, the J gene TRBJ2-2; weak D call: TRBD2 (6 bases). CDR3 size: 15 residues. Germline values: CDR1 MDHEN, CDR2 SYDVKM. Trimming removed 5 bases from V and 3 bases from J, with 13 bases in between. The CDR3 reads CASSPGVADTGELFF. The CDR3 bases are TGTGCCAGCAGTCCCGGGGTAGCGGACACCGGGGAGCTGTTTTTT. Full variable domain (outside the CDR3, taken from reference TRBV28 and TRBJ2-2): DVKVTQSSRYLVKRTGEKVFLECVQDMDHENMFWYRQDPGLGLRLIYFSYDVKMKEKGDIPEGYSVSREKKERFSLILESASTNQTSMYLCASSPGVADTGELFFGEGSRLTVL.